There are a few counts of the clone carrying this T cell receptor beta chain. What it binds is unknown. PCR involved 60 Vbeta and 13 Jbeta primers. Libraries were prepared by immunoSEQ multiplex PCR; TCRdb keeps only in-frame clonotypes and omits some of them. This table holds some 150,000 clones, 80% to 90% found once. The data stem from a study of cytomegalovirus exposure and HLA in healthy donors. Overall study findings and caveats: Follow-up analysis later connected one missense variant in DCLRE1C with trimming of TCR beta V- and J-genes. As confirmed in vitro, a few CMV-associated chains were specific for CMV antigens. Among TCR beta chains, those listed as cytomegalovirus-associated numbered over 150.

Germline loops: CDR1 SGHTA, CDR2 FQGNSA. The CDR3 runs to 12 residues. The TCR comes from a woman aged 18-30 years in good health and CMV-seronegative. The sample comprised PBMCs. The V and J genes are TRBV7-2 and TRBJ2-5, with unresolved D. The end of the DNA aligns better with TRBJ2-7, so the J call may be wrong. The CDR3 DNA is TGTGCCAGCAGCTTAGCAGCCTACGAGCAGTACTTC. Amino acids: CASSLAAYEQYF.